The entry that follows covers one TCR beta chain sequence. Its antigen is not yet known. One base away there is no much larger clone; base qualities are not given. These data come from a study of blood T cell repertoires in COVID-19 (dated by TCRdb to 2020 to 2022). Notes on the research overall: Samples covering the acute and convalescent phases of COVID-19 were provided by collaborators in the United States, Italy and Spain. Samples came from the ongoing ImmuneRACE study (first 160 participants) plus 1,254 subjects from 6 global collaborators. Where available, HLA class I and class II types were taken from metadata supplied by the sample provider and were not determined by assay-based typing. A freely available public database, intended as a resource for researchers studying the immune response to SARS-CoV-2, is where the repertoires were released. Nearly every sample came with metadata listing a de-identified subject ID, COVID-19 status, age in years and sex. The prospective study material was composed of cDNA or gDNA derived from T cells, B-cell-depleted T cells, or PBMCs. Deeply sampled blood TCRbeta repertoires from subjects exposed to, actively infected with, or recovered from COVID-19 were included in the dataset.

Participants in the prospective study were aged roughly 18 to 89 years, lived in over 20 United States geographic areas, and enrolled through a virtual design. In the prospective study, cohorts were assigned on the basis of participant-reported clinical history obtained from a screening survey and a study questionnaire. ImmuneRACE Cohort 3 recovered participants were defined by two consecutive negative NP/OP PCR tests, healthcare professional clearance, or symptom resolution. Mobile phlebotomists in the prospective study collected whole blood, serum and a nasopharyngeal or oropharyngeal swab from every participant. Prospective study participants could optionally give additional blood draws and questionnaires over a roughly 2-month period. Before DNA extraction, prospective study blood samples were shipped either frozen or at room temperature. Overall study outcomes, separate from this receptor: How much clinical and demographic metadata was included differed by source and by participant, and the metadata was provided uncurated.

The immunoSEQ Assay, a bias-controlled multiplex PCR, was used to amplify TCRbeta CDR3 regions from genomic DNA. The source study handled its data this way. The number of nucleated cells in each sample was estimated by amplification of reference gene primers within the assay. To quantify the absolute abundance of each unique TCRbeta CDR3 rearrangement, sequence reads were collapsed and filtered. For each sample, productive Simpson clonality was calculated by taking the square root of Simpson's diversity index across productive rearrangements. TCRdb carries this immuneACCESS record with in-frame sequences only. Its versions omit some clonotypes, under half of them owing to an unresolved V gene in the studies checked, with the rest unexplained. D and trimming were read from the DNA, whereas the V and J calls and clone size are those reported in that table. Counted in this sample were a few hundred thousand clones; around 85% of them appeared once. Jointly, the top ten make up about 2% of the sample.

Sample: PBMCs or T cells enriched from blood (not recorded which). The sequence was collected from a man aged 30 to 39 who had recovered from COVID-19.

The DNA is as follows: TGTGCCAGCAGCGTAGATCCGGGTCACCGGGACAGATGGAACTATGGCTACACCTTC. This gives the protein CASSVDPGHRDRWNYGYTF. The chain employs TRBV9 and TRBJ1-2, and TRBD1 matches 7 of the central bases. The germline V end is reduced by 0 bases and the J end by 2 bases; junction bases left unmatched: 16. Taken from cysteine to phenylalanine, the CDR3 has 19 residues. Kept here is only the CDR3 DNA, which spans 57 bases and is read in frame from base 1. From a lookup of the germline V gene, CDR1 and CDR2 are SGDLS and YYNGEE.